These T cell receptor beta chains were read from a single sample in a study of monozygotic twins with inflammatory bowel disease. TCRdb re-called the 5' RACE reads; every CDR3 protein appears as one record, without DNA. The sample has nearly 450,000 distinct CDR3 sequences; the top ten hold about 2.2%. The sequenced sample consisted of blood. The receptors originated from a human donor with ulcerative colitis or Crohn's disease, or a healthy co-twin of an affected twin (not recorded which). The CDR3 runs from the conserved cysteine through the conserved F or W. Each record gives: V gene, J gene, CDR3 protein.

TRBV7-2	TRBJ2-7	CASSSDTSGTYEQYF
TRBV15	TRBJ2-7	CATSEKGVPGTGVRGSYEQYF
TRBV6-1	TRBJ2-2	CASRGGAGRTGELFF
TRBV3-1	TRBJ1-1	CASSQGFPNGEAFF
TRBV12-3/TRBV12-4	TRBJ1-2	CASSFTNYGYTF
TRBV7-3	TRBJ2-7	CASSLGDNYEQYF
TRBV6-5	TRBJ2-1	CASSPPSGLEQFF
TRBV7-8	TRBJ2-7	CASSLVGGQGYEQYF
TRBV5-1	TRBJ2-7	CASTTGDPYEQYF
TRBV20-1	TRBJ2-3	CSAAWGGDTQYF
TRBV20-1	TRBJ1-2	CSARQGSYGYTF
TRBV30	TRBJ2-7	CAWRKKGTTSYEQYF
TRBV19	TRBJ1-3	CASSIKTAGNTIYF
TRBV12-3/TRBV12-4	TRBJ2-7	CASSGSPGQRTYEQYF
TRBV9	TRBJ2-3	CASSVGRDRDTQYF
TRBV4-2	TRBJ2-7	CASSQEGKQYF
TRBV6-1	TRBJ2-2	CATVASLEAANTGELFF
TRBV20-1	TRBJ2-3	CSARPIAGTTDTQYF
TRBV7-9	TRBJ2-7	CASRAGKEPYEQYF
TRBV19	TRBJ1-5	CASSIGRYQPQHF
TRBV6-1	TRBJ1-2	CASVFSGGTGYGYTF
TRBV28	TRBJ1-1	CASSKGIAEAFF
TRBV6-1	TRBJ1-1	CASREGPNTEAFF
TRBV12-3/TRBV12-4	TRBJ2-1	CASSLSGGLNPEFF
TRBV7-9	TRBJ2-1	CASSLVWGRGGNEQFF
TRBV4-1	TRBJ2-5	CASSQVGQGSIEQETQYF
TRBV27	TRBJ1-2	CASSPGQGRGGYTF
TRBV18	TRBJ2-7	CASSPRLAKDAGDEQYF
TRBV5-1	TRBJ2-5	CASSSTGGETQYF
TRBV7-2	TRBJ1-1	CASSSTGIMNTEAFF
TRBV6-5	TRBJ2-6	CASSSDRPSGANVLTF
TRBV29-1	TRBJ1-2	CSVEGRVPPTPGYTF
TRBV6-1	TRBJ2-7	CASSKSGQGTYEQYF
TRBV27	TRBJ1-1	CASSPMIDREAFF
TRBV2	TRBJ2-7	CASSVLYEQYF
TRBV6-5	TRBJ2-1	CASSYLGYEQFF
TRBV7-9	TRBJ1-2	CASSLKAGGLYGYTF
TRBV20-1	TRBJ1-5	CSASLPPTRGLNQPQHF
TRBV20-1	TRBJ2-3	CSARADRDTQYF
TRBV5-1	TRBJ1-2	CASALEREGGYGYTF
TRBV20-1	TRBJ2-5	CSANRDRGGETQYF
TRBV7-6	TRBJ2-1	CASSHLGNYEQFF
TRBV27	TRBJ2-7	CASSWNDNYEQYF
TRBV29-1	TRBJ2-2	CSVVAVTGELFF
TRBV7-2	TRBJ2-3	CASSPLSAGTDTQYF
TRBV11-1	TRBJ2-3	CASSLAHGGGQDTQYF